Included here is one T cell receptor (beta chain) sequence, with context. There are 14 residues in the CDR3. Looked up from germline, CDR1 is SGHTS and CDR2 is YDEGEE. The V and J ends lost 3 bases and 0 bases respectively, with 9 bases between them. These data are taken from a study of blood T cell repertoires in COVID-19. Background on the study: Spain, Italy and the United States supplied samples that represented acute and convalescent COVID-19.

Per the original data handling: Estimation of nucleated cell counts relied on the amplification of reference gene primers. Profiled with immunoSEQ multiplex PCR; TCRdb holds only in-frame clones, not every one. The DNA gave D and trimming, while V, J and clone size come from that table. The table shows some 150,000 clones, with approximately 85% occurring only once. The chain links TRBV5-8 to TRBJ1-1, with D hard to call. The receptor's source is a woman aged 60 to 75 with COVID-19, enrolled during active disease. Input material: peripheral blood. The CDR3 region is CASSSEALNTEAFF. CDR3 coding DNA: TGTGCCAGCAGCTCCGAAGCCCTGAACACTGAAGCTTTCTTT.